Listed here are 21 T cell receptor beta chains from one sample, sequenced in a study of blood T cells in healthy people across ages. A second 7 to 11 cycle PCR used barcoded and J-beta primers. MiXCR, applied by TCRdb to the 5' RACE reads, yields one record per CDR3 protein. The sample records around 1.1 million distinct CDR3 sequences, around two fifths being singletons. Sequencing used blood. The receptor source for this set is a man aged 18 to 29 in good health.

V and J are TRBV12-3 or TRBV12-4 and TRBJ2-5; 8 bases map to TRBD2. The CDR3 covers 12 residues. After removal of 0 bases from V and 11 bases from J, the junction contained 2 bases not matched to a gene. The CDR3, as DNA: TGTGCCAGCAGTTTAGCGCGGGGGGTTCAGTACTTC. This encodes CASSLARGVQYF.

The chain joins TRBV7-2 to TRBJ2-3; no reliable D call. In germline, CDR1 is SGHTA, CDR2 FQGNSA. The CDR3 covers 14 residues. V lost 2 bases, J lost 2 bases, and 8 bases lay in between. DNA of the CDR3: TGTGCCAGCAGCTTACCACGGTTCACAGATACGCAGTATTTT. This gives the protein CASSLPRFTDTQYF.

V gene TRBV6-5 combines with J gene TRBJ2-6; D is perhaps TRBD2 (5 bases). Trimming stripped 0 bases from V and 1 base from J, with 10 bases between. The CDR3 has 17 amino acids. Germline CDR1 MNHEY, CDR2 SVGAGI. The CDR3 DNA reads as TGTGCCAGCAGTTACTCGATCTCGGGGTCTGGGGCCAACGTCCTGACTTTC. Its protein is CASSYSISGSGANVLTF.

The chain carries TRBV28 and TRBJ1-2; weak D call: TRBD1 (5 bases). Trimming removed 5 bases from V and 0 bases from J, with 13 bases in between. The CDR3 sequence is 15 residues long. Germline assignment: CDR1 MDHEN and CDR2 SYDVKM. The CDR3 here is CASSGYVRANYGYTF. The CDR3 DNA reads as TGTGCCAGCAGTGGGTACGTCAGGGCTAACTATGGCTACACCTTC.

The chain joins TRBV28 to TRBJ2-3, with unresolved D. This CDR3 contains 15 residues. The V gene's germline CDR1 is MDHEN and CDR2 SYDVKM. The ends were cut back, 6 bases at V and 1 base at J, with 14 bases in the middle. The CDR3 bases are TGTGCCAGCAGGCGAGGAAACCGGGGCACAGATACGCAGTATTTT. It encodes CASRRGNRGTDTQYF.

This clonotype has a handful of counts. The chain joins TRBV3-1 to TRBJ1-2, with no clear D. The V and J ends lost 4 bases and 2 bases respectively, with 14 bases between them. This CDR3 comprises 15 residues. Germline V lookup: CDR1 LGHDT, CDR2 YNNKEL (reference sequence). CDR3 DNA sequence: TGTGCCAGCAGCCCCGGGAGACGACGGAACTATGGCTACACCTTC. It codes for CASSPGRRRNYGYTF.

The rearrangement links TRBV14 to TRBJ2-1; 9 bases line up with TRBD2. The trim removed 3 bases at V and 10 bases at J, leaving 1 base unmatched. The CDR3 runs to 12 residues. Per the germline V gene, CDR1 is SGHDN and CDR2 is FVKESK. The CDR3 sequence: CASSQTSGEQFF. In nucleotides, the CDR3 is TGTGCCAGCAGCCAGACTAGCGGCGAGCAGTTCTTC.

Many counts were recorded for this clonotype. The V and J genes are TRBV20-1 and TRBJ1-1, with TRBD1 matching 9 bases. This CDR3 region has 13 residues. Germline V gene data show CDR1 as DFQATT and CDR2 as SNEGSKA (reference sequence). Germline trimming cut 6 bases from V and 1 base from J; bases unmatched to any gene: 3. CDR3 coding DNA: TGCAGTGCACGGACAGGGGCGAACACTGAAGCTTTCTTT. Translated, it gives CSARTGANTEAFF.

This CDR3 reads CSARDTRQTGRETQYF. In DNA, the CDR3 is TGCAGTGCTAGAGATACCAGACAGACAGGGCGAGAGACCCAGTACTTC. This chain links TRBV20-1 with TRBJ2-5, with TRBD1 identical over 7 bases. V trimming: 0 bases; J trimming: 4 bases; junction bases outside the gene matches: 11. Germline V lookup: CDR1 DFQATT, CDR2 SNEGSKA (reference sequence). The CDR3 is 16 residues long.

This clonotype was seen only a few times. The chain joins TRBV6-2 or TRBV6-3 to TRBJ2-1; D unresolved. Germline V gives CDR1 MNHEY, CDR2 SVGEGT. CDR3 length equals 12 residues. V lost 3 bases and J lost 13, with 13 bases in between. This chain's CDR3 is CASSYYLERQFF. Here the CDR3 DNA reads TGTGCCAGCAGTTATTATCTGGAGCGTCAGTTCTTC.

This clonotype was detected only a few times. The chain carries TRBV7-2 and TRBJ2-1; TRBD2 might be the D (6 bases). V was shortened by 1 base and J by 0 bases, with 10 bases between the two germline ends. CDR1 is SGHTA, CDR2 FQGNSA, per germline. This CDR3 region has 16 residues. CDR3 DNA sequence: TGTGCCAGCAGCTTAGGGCGGGAAAGCTCCTACAATGAGCAGTTCTTC. Protein: CASSLGRESSYNEQFF.

Concerning this clonotype: One end of the junction fails to match germline, which may point to a read error. V usage is TRBV6-5 and J usage is TRBJ2-1, with TRBD1 matching 7 bases. Germline-derived CDR1 and CDR2 are MNHEY and SVGAGI. This CDR3 has 15 residues. The CDR3 coding sequence is TGTGCCGGCAGTTACTTGACAGGGTTAGGCAATGAGCAGTTCTTC. Protein: CAGSYLTGLGNEQFF.

The CDR3 DNA follows: TGCAGTGCTAGGGACACCTCTAATTCACCCCTCCACTTT. It specifies CSARDTSNSPLHF. V usage is TRBV20-1 and J usage is TRBJ1-6, with D possibly TRBD1 on 5 matching bases. Per the germline V gene, CDR1 is DFQATT and CDR2 is SNEGSKA (reference sequence). This CDR3 has 13 amino acids. V was shortened by 3 bases and J by 6 bases, with 9 bases between the two germline ends.

The table lists this clonotype with a few counts. The chain employs TRBV2 and TRBJ1-2; 7 nucleotides line up with TRBD1. This CDR3 region has 15 residues. The germline V gene encodes CDR1 SNHLY and CDR2 FYNNEI. The J segment lost 4 bases and the V segment lost 7 bases, leaving 12 bases of the junction unmatched. CDR3 nucleotides: TGTGCCAGCAATCCCAGACAGGGTGGCGGCTATGGCTACACCTTC. Protein: CASNPRQGGGYGYTF.

The chain recombines TRBV7-2 with TRBJ2-1, with 11 bases matching TRBD1. Trimming removed 1 base from V and 8 bases from J; junction bases left unmatched: 4. Per the germline V gene, CDR1 is SGHTA and CDR2 is FQGNSA. This CDR3 contains 15 residues. Written as DNA, the CDR3 is TGTGCCAGCAGCTTAGTGCGGACAGGGGGCTATGAGCAGTTCTTC. Its translation: CASSLVRTGGYEQFF.

This clonotype was recorded once. V and J are TRBV20-1 and TRBJ1-6; D is possibly TRBD1 (5 bases). The CDR3 is 15 residues long. Germline values: CDR1 DFQATT, CDR2 SNEGSKA (reference sequence). V lost 0 bases and J 10 bases, leaving 16 bases between the germline ends. DNA of the CDR3: TGCAGTGCTAGAGAACCCGGGGGGTCACGATCACCCCTCCACTTT. Its protein is CSAREPGGSRSPLHF.

The gene calls are TRBV27 and TRBJ1-4; tentative D call: TRBD1 (6 bases). The CDR3 has 15 amino acids. The germline V gene encodes CDR1 MNHEY and CDR2 SMNVEV (reference sequence). V lost 5 bases and J lost 7, with 17 bases in between. CDR3 region: CASSLRDNGSEKLFF. As DNA, the CDR3 is TGTGCCAGCAGTCTCAGGGACAATGGATCTGAAAAACTGTTTTTT.

Notes on this clonotype: One junction end disagrees with the germline gene, perhaps due to a read error. The chain employs TRBV10-3 and TRBJ2-3; D is perhaps TRBD2 (6 bases). The germline gives CDR1 ENHRY, CDR2 SYGVKD. The CDR3 sequence is 14 residues long. The DNA of the CDR3 is TGTACCATCAGTGAGTTATTAGCGGAGAATACGCAGTATTTT. Translating gives CTISELLAENTQYF.

The chain links TRBV9 to TRBJ2-2, with D uncertain. CDR1 is SGDLS and CDR2 is YYNGEE in the germline V gene. V was pared by 0 bases and J by 6 bases, with 6 bases between. This CDR3 region has 13 residues. This chain's CDR3 is CASSVGRSGELFF. DNA for the CDR3: TGTGCCAGCAGCGTAGGCCGGTCCGGGGAGCTGTTTTTT.

The chain couples TRBV27 to TRBJ2-4; tentatively, D is TRBD2 (5 bases). V lost 3 bases, J lost 0 bases, and 18 bases lay in between. This CDR3 is 18 amino acids long. In germline, CDR1 is MNHEY, CDR2 SMNVEV (reference sequence). CDR3 coding DNA: TGTGCCAGCAGTTTGAGGGCGGAGTTGACTCTAGCCAAAAACATTCAGTACTTC. It yields the protein CASSLRAELTLAKNIQYF.

This clonotype showed up just a few times. The V call is TRBV12-3 or TRBV12-4, the J call TRBJ1-2; 9 bases fit TRBD1. This CDR3 contains 14 residues. The V gene end was trimmed by 5 bases and the J gene end by 6 bases; junction bases not matched to a gene: 7. For the CDR3, the DNA is TGTGCCAGCAGTAGGGACAGGGCTGTTCATGGCTACACCTTC. It specifies CASSRDRAVHGYTF.